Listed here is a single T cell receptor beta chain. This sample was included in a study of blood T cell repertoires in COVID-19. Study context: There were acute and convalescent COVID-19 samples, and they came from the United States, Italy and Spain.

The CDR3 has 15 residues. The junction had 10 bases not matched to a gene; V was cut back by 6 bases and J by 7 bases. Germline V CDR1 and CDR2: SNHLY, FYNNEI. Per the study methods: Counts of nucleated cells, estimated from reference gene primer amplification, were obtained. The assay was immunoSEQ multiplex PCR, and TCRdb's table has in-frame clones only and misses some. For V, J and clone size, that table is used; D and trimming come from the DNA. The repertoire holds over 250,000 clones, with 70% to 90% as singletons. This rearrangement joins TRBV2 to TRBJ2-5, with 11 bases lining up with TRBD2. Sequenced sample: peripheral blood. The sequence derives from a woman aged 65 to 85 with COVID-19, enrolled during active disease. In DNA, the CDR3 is TGTGCCAGCAGAGCCGGGACTAGCGGAAAAGCGACCCAGTACTTC. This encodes CASRAGTSGKATQYF.